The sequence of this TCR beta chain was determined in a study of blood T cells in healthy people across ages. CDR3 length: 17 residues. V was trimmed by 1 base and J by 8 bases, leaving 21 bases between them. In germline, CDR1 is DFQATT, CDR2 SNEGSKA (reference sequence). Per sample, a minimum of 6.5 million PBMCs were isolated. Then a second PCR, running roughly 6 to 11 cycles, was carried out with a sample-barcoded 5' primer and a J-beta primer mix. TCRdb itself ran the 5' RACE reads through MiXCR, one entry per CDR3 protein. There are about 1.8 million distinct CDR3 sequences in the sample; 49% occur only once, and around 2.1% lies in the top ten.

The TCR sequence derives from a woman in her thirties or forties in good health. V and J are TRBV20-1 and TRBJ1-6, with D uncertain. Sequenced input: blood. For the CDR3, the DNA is TGCAGTGCTAGAGCCTCTCCACGGGGTTCTACTGATTCACCCCTCCACTTT. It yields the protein CSARASPRGSTDSPLHF.